These 29 T cell receptor beta chains originate from one sample sequenced in a study of T cell clonotyping in hematopoietic cell transplantation. TCRdb's copy holds only in-frame clones and misses some; the assay was immunoSEQ multiplex PCR. The data show roughly 11,000 clones, with approximately 92% seen just once and over 3% held by the top ten. The sample taken for sequencing was peripheral blood mononuclear cells. These receptors were obtained from a human donor who either received an allogeneic hematopoietic cell transplant for a myeloid malignancy or was a related donor (not recorded which). Some clones in this sample may be carry-over from other donors' samples.

The rearrangement joins TRBV9 to TRBJ2-7, with D perhaps matching TRBD2 (5 bases). The CDR3 spans 14 residues. The V gene's germline CDR1 is SGDLS and CDR2 YYNGEE. Trimming took 2 bases from V and 6 from J, leaving 15 bases between them. The CDR3 reads CASSVGVASSEQYF. DNA for the CDR3: TGTGCCAGCAGCGTCGGGGTGGCTAGTTCCGAGCAGTACTTC.

The rearrangement joins TRBV2 to TRBJ2-3, with D perhaps matching TRBD1 (5 bases). The V gene lost 8 bases and the J gene lost 2 bases, with 14 bases spanning the gap. The germline V gene has CDR1 SNHLY and CDR2 FYNNEI. This CDR3 has 14 amino acids. CDR3 coding DNA: TGTGCCAGCGGCCTGTGGACACCCACAGATACGCAGTATTTT. This translates into CASGLWTPTDTQYF. The full variable domain, its missing parts supplied by reference TRBV2 and TRBJ2-3, is EPEVTQTPSHQVTQMGQEVILRCVPISNHLYFYWYRQILGQKVEFLVSFYNNEISEKSEIFDDQFSVERPDGSNFTLKIRSTKLEDSAMYFCASGLWTPTDTQYFGPGTRLTVL.

The V and J genes are TRBV14 and TRBJ1-2; no clear D. The germline CDR1 and CDR2 sequences are SGHDN and FVKESK. There are 13 residues in the CDR3. V lost 0 bases and J 7 bases, leaving 9 bases between the germline ends. In DNA form, the CDR3 reads TGTGCCAGCAGCCAAGACTTGGAGAGTGGCTACACCTTC. As protein: CASSQDLESGYTF. Using reference TRBV14 and TRBJ1-2 for the parts outside the CDR3, the full variable domain is EAGVTQFPSHSVIEKGQTVTLRCDPISGHDNLYWYRRVMGKEIKFLLHFVKESKQDESGMPNNRFLAERTGGTYSTLKVQPAELEDSGVYFCASSQDLESGYTFGSGTRLTVV.

This chain links TRBV5-1 with TRBJ2-1; D not resolved. V was shortened by 4 bases and J by 8 bases, with 16 bases between the two germline ends. The germline CDR1 and CDR2 sequences are SGHRS and YFSETQ. CDR3 length: 14 residues. The CDR3 sequence: CASSDWTVVDEQFF. The CDR3, as DNA: TGCGCCAGCAGCGACTGGACGGTGGTGGATGAGCAGTTCTTC.

The count of this clone is one. The genes are TRBV6-1 and TRBJ1-1, with TRBD1 matching over 9 bases. CDR3 length equals 12 residues. Trimming removed 6 bases from V and 7 bases from J; junction bases left unmatched: 3. Germline values: CDR1 MNHNS, CDR2 SASEGT. The CDR3 region has the DNA TGTGCCAGCAGCGAGACAGGGGGTGAAGCTTTCTTT. It yields the protein CASSETGGEAFF.

The CDR3 sequence is CAWSGRIYEQYF. CDR3 bases: TGTGCCTGGAGTGGTCGAATCTACGAGCAGTACTTC. The chain carries TRBV30 and TRBJ2-7; D remains ambiguous. Per germline, CDR1 GTSNPN and CDR2 SVGIG (reference sequence). This CDR3 is 12 amino acids long. Trimming pared 1 base from V and 3 bases from J, leaving 7 bases between.

The rearrangement joins TRBV9 to TRBJ1-5; unclear D gene. With 0 bases removed from V and 0 bases from J, the gap between germline ends came to 7 bases. Germline assignment: CDR1 SGDLS and CDR2 YYNGEE. CDR3 size: 15 residues. The CDR3 bases are TGTGCCAGCAGCGTAGGGTCGGATAGCAATCAGCCCCAGCATTTT. It is translated as CASSVGSDSNQPQHF.

V and J are TRBV7-3 and TRBJ2-3; possibly TRBD1 or TRBD2 for D (5 bases each). V lost 4 bases, J lost 0 bases, and 11 bases lay in between. The CDR3 spans 15 residues. CDR1 is SGHTA, CDR2 FQGTGA, per germline. The CDR3 sequence is CASSSGTGSTDTQYF. CDR3 in DNA: TGTGCCAGCAGCTCCGGGACGGGGAGCACAGATACGCAGTATTTT.

The gene calls are TRBV5-1 and TRBJ1-1; D may be TRBD1 (6 bases). There are 16 residues in the CDR3. Between the trimmed V and J ends, which lost 1 base and 1 base, there was a span of 14 bases. Germline V lookup: CDR1 SGHRS, CDR2 YFSETQ. DNA for the CDR3: TGCGCCAGCAGCTTGTCTCGAACGGGACAGAACACTGAAGCTTTCTTT. Its protein product is CASSLSRTGQNTEAFF.

The CDR3 region has the DNA TGTGCCAGCACAAAGACAGGGGGAGCCTACGAGCAGTACTTC. Residues: CASTKTGGAYEQYF. The chain has TRBV6-6 and TRBJ2-7; 9 bases are a match to TRBD1. From germline, CDR1 is MNHNY and CDR2 SVGAGI (reference sequence). CDR3 length: 14 amino acids. Trimming took 7 bases from V and 2 from J; bases not matched to a gene: 6.

Here the CDR3 DNA reads TGTGCCAGCAGCTTAAGGACAGGGGGCAGTGAAAAACTGTTTTTT. Its translation: CASSLRTGGSEKLFF. The V gene is TRBV7-8, the J gene TRBJ1-4; TRBD1 agrees at 11 bases. The CDR3 covers 15 residues. J lost 7 bases, V lost 2 bases, and 3 bases had no gene match. Germline V gene lookup returns CDR1 SGHVS and CDR2 FQNEAQ.

J is TRBJ2-7 and V is TRBV7-9; the D is unclear. Trimming shortened V by 5 bases and J by 4 bases, and 12 bases separated the two germline ends. This CDR3 contains 13 residues. The germline CDR1 and CDR2 sequences are SEHNR and FQNEAQ (reference sequence). The CDR3 loop is CASSPPAGYEQYF. CDR3 nucleotide sequence: TGTGCCAGCAGCCCCCCCGCCGGGTACGAGCAGTACTTC.

A remark on this clone: Because the CDR3's place on the DNA is in doubt, the DNA is left out and the CDR3 is given as listed by TCRdb. The rearrangement uses TRBV21-1 and TRBJ1-2. TRBV21-1 is a listed pseudogene. The CDR3 is 18 amino acids long, termini counted. The CDR3 loop is CASSKERVGQGTLYGYTF.

The V gene is TRBV2, the J gene TRBJ2-3; no reliable D call. There are 13 residues in the CDR3. Trimming took 4 bases from V and 6 from J, leaving 11 bases between them. CDR1 SNHLY and CDR2 FYNNEI come from the germline V gene. In DNA form, the CDR3 reads TGTGCCAGCAGTGCCGGAATAGGGGATACGCAGTATTTT. The encoded protein is CASSAGIGDTQYF. Full variable domain (rest looked up from reference TRBV2 and TRBJ2-3): EPEVTQTPSHQVTQMGQEVILRCVPISNHLYFYWYRQILGQKVEFLVSFYNNEISEKSEIFDDQFSVERPDGSNFTLKIRSTKLEDSAMYFCASSAGIGDTQYFGPGTRLTVL.

The chain carries TRBV19 and TRBJ1-1, with D uncertain. The CDR3 contains 15 residues. V lost 1 base, J lost 0 bases, and 9 bases lay in between. CDR1 LNHDA and CDR2 SQIVND come from the germline V gene (reference sequence). This CDR3 reads CASSIATALNTEAFF. CDR3 DNA sequence: TGTGCCAGTAGTATAGCAACAGCCCTGAACACTGAAGCTTTCTTT.

The rearrangement uses TRBV7-2 and TRBJ2-1, with 10 bases identical to TRBD1. Trimming took 5 bases from V and 4 from J; bases not matched to a gene: 5. The germline V gene encodes CDR1 SGHTA and CDR2 FQGNSA. The CDR3 consists of 15 residues. The CDR3: CASSDRTGGYNEQFF. CDR3 coding DNA: TGTGCCAGCAGCGACCGGACAGGGGGTTACAATGAGCAGTTCTTC. The full variable domain, rest sourced from reference TRBV7-2 and TRBJ2-1, is GAGVSQSPSNKVTEKGKDVELRCDPISGHTALYWYRQSLGQGLEFLIYFQGNSAPDKSGLPSDRFSAERTGGSVSTLTIQRTQQEDSAVYLCASSDRTGGYNEQFFGPGTRLTVL.

The rearrangement links TRBV29-1 to TRBJ2-5; perhaps TRBD2 as D (7 bases). The CDR3 runs to 12 residues. The germline CDR1 and CDR2 sequences are SQVTM and ANQGSEA. V was shortened by 6 bases and J by 5 bases, with 13 bases between the two germline ends. Written as DNA, the CDR3 is TGCAGCGTGAAGGGGGGGCTGGAGACCCAGTACTTC. Protein product: CSVKGGLETQYF. The whole variable domain, filled in from reference TRBV29-1 and TRBJ2-5, reads SAVISQKPSRDICQRGTSLTIQCQVDSQVTMMFWYRQQPGQSLTLIATANQGSEATYESGFVIDKFPISRPNLTFSTLTVSNMSPEDSSIYLCSVKGGLETQYFGPGTRLLVL.

The chain links TRBV6-4 to TRBJ2-3, with D uncertain. Trimming pared 2 bases from V and 1 base from J, leaving 4 bases between. The CDR3 is 13 amino acids. CDR1 is MRHNA and CDR2 is SNTAGT in the germline V gene. The CDR3 protein is CASSDRGTDTQYF. DNA for the CDR3: TGTGCCAGCAGTGACAGGGGCACAGATACGCAGTATTTT.

This chain connects TRBV29-1 to TRBJ2-1; the match to TRBD2 covers 12 bases. The CDR3 consists of 16 residues. Germline loops: CDR1 SQVTM, CDR2 ANQGSEA. The ends lost 2 bases at V and 5 bases at J; junction bases unmatched: 7. CDR3 protein: CSVEPWTSGAHNEQFF. The CDR3 DNA sequence: TGCAGCGTTGAACCCTGGACTAGCGGGGCCCACAATGAGCAGTTCTTC.

This chain connects TRBV5-6 to TRBJ1-4; 8 bases match TRBD1. Losses at the gene ends were 4 bases for V and 0 bases for J; bases not matched to a gene: 11. Germline loops: CDR1 SGHDT, CDR2 YYEEEE. The CDR3 is made up of 18 amino acids. The CDR3 DNA follows: TGTGCCAGCAGCGAACTGGGACAGGAGTACGCAACTAATGAAAAACTGTTTTTT. Its translation: CASSELGQEYATNEKLFF. The full variable domain, with the rest looked up from reference TRBV5-6 and TRBJ1-4, is DAGVTQSPTHLIKTRGQQVTLRCSPKSGHDTVSWYQQALGQGPQFIFQYYEEEERQRGNFPDRFSGHQFPNYSSELNVNALLLGDSALYLCASSELGQEYATNEKLFFGSGTQLSVL.

This clone showed up just once. V is TRBV30 and J is TRBJ2-3, with a tentative D call TRBD1 (6 bases). The CDR3 totals 14 residues. The germline CDR1 and CDR2 sequences are GTSNPN and SVGIG (reference sequence). The V end was cut by 0 bases, the J end by 2 bases, with 9 bases between. CDR3 nucleotide sequence: TGTGCCTGGAGTGTACACAGGGCCACAGATACGCAGTATTTT. Its translation: CAWSVHRATDTQYF.

The chain has TRBV7-3 and TRBJ1-1; a possible D gene is TRBD1 (5 bases). V lost 2 bases to trimming and J lost 1 base, with 5 bases between them. Germline V lookup: CDR1 SGHTA, CDR2 FQGTGA. The CDR3 loop spans 13 amino acids. The CDR3 here is CASSLGQNTEAFF. The CDR3 DNA follows: TGTGCCAGCAGCTTAGGACAGAACACTGAAGCTTTCTTT.

The chain links TRBV5-8 to TRBJ2-7; D perhaps matches TRBD2 (7 bases). CDR1 SGHTS and CDR2 YDEGEE come from the germline V gene. V lost 6 bases, J lost 4 bases, and 17 bases lay in between. This CDR3 has 14 amino acids. The CDR3 loop is CASNLAGAGYEQYF. Written as DNA, the CDR3 is TGTGCCAGCAATCTCGCGGGGGCCGGGTACGAGCAGTACTTC.

The chain is built from TRBV6-1 and TRBJ2-7; TRBD1 agrees at 8 bases. The CDR3 extends over 14 amino acids. Trimming removed 7 bases from V and 4 bases from J; junction bases left unmatched: 9. The V gene's germline CDR1 is MNHNS and CDR2 SASEGT. The CDR3 DNA reads as TGTGCCAGCATCCCCGACAGGGGCAGGTACGAGCAGTACTTC. Encoded protein: CASIPDRGRYEQYF.

The chain uses TRBV5-1 and TRBJ2-3; perhaps TRBD2 as D (6 bases). Germline assignment: CDR1 SGHRS and CDR2 YFSETQ. The CDR3 sequence is 14 residues long. V shed 3 bases and J shed 2 bases, with 10 bases lying between them. In nucleotides, the CDR3 is TGCGCCAGCAGCTCGACTAGGCTCACAGATACGCAGTATTTT. The encoded protein is CASSSTRLTDTQYF.

This chain connects TRBV6-5 to TRBJ1-2; the D is unclear. V gave up 0 bases and J gave up 0 bases, with 5 bases separating them. The CDR3 runs 14 residues. In germline, CDR1 is MNHEY, CDR2 SVGAGI. CDR3 bases: TGTGCCAGCAGTTACTCGAGAACTAACTATGGCTACACCTTC. This codes for CASSYSRTNYGYTF.

V is TRBV30 and J is TRBJ1-1; 10 bases agree with TRBD1. Trimming cost V 2 bases and J 4 bases; bases outside gene matches: 10. Germline V lookup: CDR1 GTSNPN, CDR2 SVGIG (reference sequence). CDR3 length: 16 residues. The CDR3 here is CAWSSATGGRGTEAFF. Written as DNA, the CDR3 is TGTGCCTGGAGTTCCGCGACAGGGGGCCGAGGCACTGAAGCTTTCTTT.

Here the CDR3 DNA reads TGCAGCGTTGGTCTAGGGGTGAGCCGCGGCCCTAGCAATGAGCAGTTCTTC. Translating it yields CSVGLGVSRGPSNEQFF. The genes are TRBV29-1 and TRBJ2-1, with D perhaps matching TRBD1 (5 bases). CDR3 length: 17 amino acids. Trimming pared 4 bases from V and 6 bases from J, leaving 25 bases between. Germline CDR1 reads SQVTM; CDR2 reads ANQGSEA.

The rearrangement uses TRBV7-8 and TRBJ1-1; D is unclear. The CDR3 length is 13 residues. Trimming left V 1 base short and J 7 bases short, with 10 bases between. The germline gives CDR1 SGHVS, CDR2 FQNEAQ. CDR3 bases: TGTGCCAGCAGCTTAGTTCGTGAGAGTGAAGCTTTCTTT. Translating it yields CASSLVRESEAFF.